Included here is one T cell receptor (beta chain) sequence, with context. The length of the CDR3 is 16 residues. Germline CDR1 is LNHNV and CDR2 is YYDKDF (reference sequence). Losses at the gene ends were 6 bases for V and 0 bases for J; bases not matched to a gene: 11. This sample was included in a study of blood T cell repertoires in COVID-19. Libraries were prepared by immunoSEQ multiplex PCR; TCRdb keeps only in-frame clonotypes and omits some of them. The sample has over 90,000 clones, less than 95% seen once. What was sequenced was peripheral blood. The sequence derives from a man in his forties or fifties with acute or convalescent COVID-19. The V and J genes are TRBV15 and TRBJ2-7; TRBD1 matches 7 bases. The chain's CDR3 is CATRRRDSLLSYEQYF. CDR3 nucleotide sequence: TGTGCCACCAGGCGCCGGGACAGTTTACTCTCCTACGAGCAGTACTTC.